What follows describes a single T cell receptor beta chain. The antigen is not known. The V gene's germline CDR1 is GTSNPN and CDR2 SVGIG (reference sequence). Trimming removed 0 bases at V and 3 bases at J, with 14 bases between. CDR3 size: 15 residues. These data belong to a study of cytomegalovirus exposure and HLA in healthy donors. Profiled with immunoSEQ multiplex PCR; TCRdb holds only in-frame clones, not every one. Altogether approximately 200,000 clones are present, about 90% being singletons, with the ten largest covering over 2.5%. Study findings and constraints: A few of the chains that were CMV-associated were confirmed in vitro to be specific for CMV antigens.

The study drew the donors from its roughly 130-subject validation cohort, separate from the 666-subject first cohort. The source material was PBMCs. The clonotype originates from a woman aged 18-35 years in good health and CMV-seronegative. V and J are TRBV30 and TRBJ2-5, with D possibly being TRBD2 (5 bases). The CDR3 protein is CAWSVRGKSEETQYF. DNA for the CDR3: TGTGCCTGGAGTGTACGGGGAAAGTCGGAAGAGACCCAGTACTTC.